One and the same sample provided the 18 T cell receptor beta chains below, sequenced in a study of blood T cell repertoires in COVID-19. The method was immunoSEQ multiplex PCR; TCRdb's version includes in-frame clones alone and lacks a portion of them. The table shows about 170,000 clones, with roughly 90% occurring only once. Sequencing input: PBMCs or T cells enriched from blood (not recorded which). These receptor sequences come from a woman younger than 35 who had recovered from COVID-19.

The chain has TRBV3-1 (or the pseudogene TRBV3-2) and TRBJ2-7, with 9 bases aligning to TRBD1. Looked up from germline, CDR1 is LGHDT and CDR2 is YNNKEL (reference sequence). V gave up 3 bases and J gave up 3 bases; unmatched junction bases: 6. The CDR3 length is 15 residues. The CDR3 is CASSQVTGGFYEQYF. In nucleotides, the CDR3 is TGTGCCAGCAGCCAGGTAACAGGGGGCTTCTACGAGCAGTACTTC.

This sequence joins TRBV28 and TRBJ2-5, with D possibly being TRBD1 (6 bases). Trimming pared 6 bases from V and 4 bases from J, leaving 12 bases between. CDR1 and CDR2 from the germline V gene are MDHEN and SYDVKM. There are 13 residues in the CDR3. CDR3 protein: CASRDTGRETQYF. CDR3 in DNA: TGTGCCAGCAGAGATACAGGGAGAGAGACCCAGTACTTC.

This rearrangement joins TRBV4-1 to TRBJ2-1; weak D call: TRBD2 (6 bases). Germline CDR1 and CDR2: MGHRA and YSYEKL. V was cut by 0 bases and J by 1 base, with 19 bases left in between. This CDR3 spans 19 amino acids. CDR3 region: CASSQETAGSKPSYNEQFF. The CDR3 nucleotides read TGCGCCAGCAGCCAAGAAACAGCGGGTTCCAAACCTTCCTACAATGAGCAGTTCTTC.

J is TRBJ1-4 and V is TRBV7-9, with 10 bases matching TRBD1. J gave up 5 bases and V 4 bases, and 1 base lay outside the gene matches. In germline, CDR1 is SEHNR, CDR2 FQNEAQ (reference sequence). The CDR3 totals 14 residues. The CDR3 DNA is TGTGCCAGCAGCTCGGACAGGGGGAATGAAAAACTGTTTTTT. This codes for CASSSDRGNEKLFF.

V is TRBV7-9 and J is TRBJ2-7; TRBD2 matches 12 bases. There are 18 residues in the CDR3. Germline trimming cut 2 bases from V and 4 bases from J; bases unmatched to any gene: 12. The germline V gene has CDR1 SEHNR and CDR2 FQNEAQ (reference sequence). In DNA, the CDR3 is TGTGCCAGCAGCTTACCTCCGACTAGCGGGAGCGGGATATACGAGCAGTACTTC. Its protein is CASSLPPTSGSGIYEQYF. The entire variable domain, with the rest obtained from reference TRBV7-9 and TRBJ2-7, is as follows: DTGVSQNPRHKITKRGQNVTFRCDPISEHNRLYWYRQTLGQGPEFLTYFQNEAQLEKSRLLSDRFSAERPKGSFSTLEIQRTEQGDSAMYLCASSLPPTSGSGIYEQYFGPGTRLTVT.

The CDR3, as DNA: TGTGCCAGCAGTTTATCGCCGGGAGCCGGGGAGCTGTTTTTT. This codes for CASSLSPGAGELFF. The chain couples TRBV27 to TRBJ2-2, with TRBD2 as a possible D gene (6 bases). CDR1 MNHEY and CDR2 SMNVEV come from the germline V gene (reference sequence). The germline V and J ends were trimmed by 0 bases and 6 bases, with 8 bases remaining between them. The CDR3 has 14 amino acids.

The chain joins TRBV6-1 to TRBJ2-3, with TRBD2 as a possible D gene (6 bases). This CDR3 has 14 residues. V was clipped by 1 base and J by 4 bases, with 9 bases between them. Germline V gene lookup returns CDR1 MNHNS and CDR2 SASEGT. CDR3 sequence (DNA): TGTGCCAGCAGTGAAGGGGAGGAGGCAGATACGCAGTATTTT. It yields the protein CASSEGEEADTQYF.

The chain is built from TRBV7-3 and TRBJ2-2; D not resolved. Germline-derived CDR1 and CDR2 are SGHTA and FQGTGA. Trimming took 6 bases from V and 4 from J, leaving 9 bases between them. CDR3 size: 13 residues. The CDR3 reads CASSPTGTGELFF. CDR3 DNA: TGTGCCAGCAGTCCTACCGGCACCGGGGAGCTGTTTTTT. Filled out from reference TRBV7-3 and TRBJ2-2, the complete variable domain reads GAGVSQTPSNKVTEKGKYVELRCDPISGHTALYWYRQSLGQGPEFLIYFQGTGAADDSGLPNDRFFAVRPEGSVSTLKIQRTERGDSAVYLCASSPTGTGELFFGEGSRLTVL.

The chain has TRBV9 and TRBJ1-6; D might be TRBD1 (5 bases). The CDR3 covers 13 residues. CDR1 and CDR2 (germline): SGDLS, YYNGEE. Trimming removed 1 base at V and 7 bases at J, with 6 bases between. This chain's CDR3 is CASSVTGNSPLHF. CDR3 nucleotides: TGTGCCAGCAGCGTAACAGGAAATTCACCCCTCCACTTT.

As DNA, the CDR3 is TGTGCCAGCAGCCCGGGGACAGGCATCTATGGCTACACCTTC. Translation: CASSPGTGIYGYTF. The chain carries TRBV27 and TRBJ1-2, with 8 bases lining up with TRBD1. V dropped 6 bases and J dropped 4; count of bases not matched to a gene: 7. This CDR3 has 14 residues. Germline CDR1 and CDR2: MNHEY and SMNVEV (reference sequence).

V gene TRBV9 combines with J gene TRBJ2-4; no reliable D call. CDR1 SGDLS and CDR2 YYNGEE come from the germline V gene. The CDR3 loop spans 13 amino acids. The V end was cut by 5 bases, the J end by 1 base, with 7 bases between. Here the CDR3 reads CASSGPAKNIQYF. The CDR3, as DNA: TGTGCCAGCAGTGGGCCCGCCAAAAACATTCAGTACTTC.

The V gene is TRBV5-6, the J gene TRBJ2-1, with 13 positions matching TRBD2. Germline V lookup: CDR1 SGHDT, CDR2 YYEEEE. There are 19 residues in the CDR3. Trimming took 3 bases from V and 5 from J; bases not matched to a gene: 14. CDR3: CASSWELAGGGLPDNEQFF. The CDR3, as DNA: TGTGCCAGCAGCTGGGAACTAGCGGGAGGGGGGCTACCAGACAATGAGCAGTTCTTC.

The V gene is TRBV2, the J gene TRBJ1-5; D is undetermined. There are 18 residues in the CDR3. V lost 3 bases to trimming and J lost 1 base, with 19 bases between them. Looked up from germline, CDR1 is SNHLY and CDR2 is FYNNEI. The CDR3, as DNA: TGTGCCAGCAGTGACGTCCTCTACCCTATAGAAAGCAATCAGCCCCAGCATTTT. This gives the protein CASSDVLYPIESNQPQHF. The full variable domain, its missing parts supplied by reference TRBV2 and TRBJ1-5, is EPEVTQTPSHQVTQMGQEVILRCVPISNHLYFYWYRQILGQKVEFLVSFYNNEISEKSEIFDDQFSVERPDGSNFTLKIRSTKLEDSAMYFCASSDVLYPIESNQPQHFGDGTRLSIL.

This clone was counted between two and nine times. The V and J genes are TRBV11-2 and TRBJ2-2, with D perhaps TRBD2 (6 bases). The germline gives CDR1 SGHAT, CDR2 FQNNGV. V lost 1 base and J lost 16, with 16 bases in between. CDR3 length: 13 residues. As DNA, the CDR3 is TGTGCCAGCAGCTTAGGGGCGGGGTGGGAGACGTTTTTT. It yields the protein CASSLGAGWETFF.

V is TRBV5-1 and J is TRBJ2-7; TRBD2 matches at 10 bases. In germline, CDR1 is SGHRS, CDR2 YFSETQ. V dropped 3 bases and J dropped 5; count of bases not matched to a gene: 5. The CDR3 is 14 residues long. The CDR3 sequence: CASSWSGRANEQYF. Written as DNA, the CDR3 is TGCGCCAGCAGCTGGAGCGGGAGGGCCAACGAGCAGTACTTC.

The chain joins TRBV5-1 to TRBJ2-1; 9 nucleotides match TRBD2. The CDR3 extends over 13 amino acids. CDR1 is SGHRS, CDR2 YFSETQ, per germline. V trimming: 8 bases; J trimming: 7 bases; junction bases outside the gene matches: 7. The CDR3 bases are TGCGCCAGTTCCACCGCGGGAGGGAATGAGCAGTTCTTC. Encoded protein: CASSTAGGNEQFF.

This chain connects TRBV6-5 to TRBJ2-3, with a possible D match to TRBD2 (6 bases). Per germline, CDR1 MNHEY and CDR2 SVGAGI. This CDR3 comprises 15 residues. Trimming took off 6 bases at V and 1 base at J, with 14 bases between the two ends. The CDR3 DNA reads as TGTGCCAGCAGAAAACTAGCTGACCGCACAGATACGCAGTATTTT. The encoded protein is CASRKLADRTDTQYF.

The J gene is TRBJ1-5, the V gene TRBV24-1, with a tentative D call TRBD1 (6 bases). The CDR3 extends over 16 amino acids. The V and J ends lost 4 bases and 3 bases respectively, with 15 bases between them. Germline V gene lookup returns CDR1 KGHDR and CDR2 SFDVKD. This chain's CDR3 is CATSDYGGGPNQPQHF. The CDR3, as DNA: TGTGCCACCAGTGACTACGGGGGGGGGCCCAATCAGCCCCAGCATTTT.